A selection of T cell receptor beta chains follows, all from one sample in a study of T-cell reconstitution after alpha-beta-depleted transplantation in children. TCRdb processed the PCR reads anew with MiXCR; each CDR3 protein has one entry. The sample records 350,000 to 400,000 distinct CDR3 sequences, less than 15% being singletons. The sample was PBMCs, taken from the stem cell graft. The receptors were sampled from a human donor who donated a stem cell graft to a child with Fanconi anemia. Both conserved end residues are part of each CDR3. D genes are given only for firm matches. Clone sizes are given selectively: once, few, many, or a class where the clone is expanded.

TRBV12-3/TRBV12-4	TRBJ1-2	-	many	TGTGCCAGCAGTTTATCCCTCTCATCGCGGGACTATGGCTACACCTTC	CASSLSLSSRDYGYTF
TRBV29-1	TRBJ1-1	-	many	TGCAGCGTTGCCACAGGAGGGAACACTGAAGCTTTCTTT	CSVATGGNTEAFF
TRBV12-3/TRBV12-4	TRBJ2-3	TRBD1	many	TGTGCCAGCAGTCCACACAGGGGCCCAGATACGCAGTATTTT	CASSPHRGPDTQYF
TRBV29-1	TRBJ2-1	-	-	TGCAGCGCCGAGCGTCCGGGCGGAAGGAATGAGCAGTTCTTC	CSAERPGGRNEQFF
TRBV7-2	TRBJ2-5	-	-	TGTGCCAGCAGCTTAGGTAGCCTTCAAGAGACCCAGTACTTC	CASSLGSLQETQYF
TRBV12-3/TRBV12-4	TRBJ2-3	-	many	TGTGCCGTCACAGCGGAGGGTACAGATACGCAGTATTTT	CAVTAEGTDTQYF
TRBV15	TRBJ2-7	-	many	TGTGCCACCAGCAGAGATCGTAACCTTGGGGTCGAGCAGTACTTC	CATSRDRNLGVEQYF
TRBV11-1	TRBJ2-1	TRBD2	-	TGTGCCAGCGTAGGCGGGAGCGGACCTCCTACCTACAATGAGCAGTTCTTC	CASVGGSGPPTYNEQFF
TRBV5-1	TRBJ1-1	-	few	TGCGCCAGCAGCGACCAAGGTGAGAACACTGAAGCTTTCTTT	CASSDQGENTEAFF
TRBV3-1	TRBJ2-1	-	many	TGTGCCAGCAGCCAAAATCTAGGCGATGAGCAGTTCTTC	CASSQNLGDEQFF
TRBV6-4	TRBJ1-5	-	-	TGTGCCAGCAGTCTGGACGGTTTCAATCAGCCCCAGCATTTT	CASSLDGFNQPQHF
TRBV27	TRBJ2-1	TRBD1	few	TGTGCCAGCAGTTTCCTACAGGGGTCTGAGCAGTTCTTC	CASSFLQGSEQFF
TRBV15	TRBJ2-5	-	-	TGTGCCACCAGCCTGGGGGGGCCAGGGGAGACCCAGTACTTC	CATSLGGPGETQYF
TRBV20-1	TRBJ1-1	-	many	TGCAGTGCTAGAAATCAGGGATACACTGAAGCTTTCTTT	CSARNQGYTEAFF
TRBV15	TRBJ2-2	-	many	TGTGCCACCAGCAAGGTCAGGGCCGGGGAGCTGTTTTTT	CATSKVRAGELFF
TRBV5-6	TRBJ2-3	TRBD2	few	TGTGCCAGCAGCTTGACGGGGGGGATGCAAGATACGCAGTATTTT	CASSLTGGMQDTQYF
TRBV5-1	TRBJ2-5	-	many	TGCGCCAGCAGCTCTCAAGCCCCGGGACATCGAGAGACCCAGTACTTC	CASSSQAPGHRETQYF
TRBV30	TRBJ1-4	TRBD1	few	TGTGCCTGGAGTCCGGGACAGGGGGTGGATGAAAAACTGTTTTTT	CAWSPGQGVDEKLFF
TRBV20-1	TRBJ1-1	-	many	TGCAGTGCTGAGGATCCCAGGGGAGGAAAGACTGAAGCTTTCTTT	CSAEDPRGGKTEAFF
TRBV3-1	TRBJ2-5	-	-	TGTGCCAGCAGCCAAGGGACATTGTACCAAGAGACCCAGTACTTC	CASSQGTLYQETQYF
TRBV6-4	TRBJ2-1	-	-	TGTGCCAGCAGTGACATCCCAGGGCGGGGTGAGCAGTTCTTC	CASSDIPGRGEQFF
TRBV2	TRBJ1-6	-	few	TGTGCCAGCGGGGATAATTCACCCCTCCACTTT	CASGDNSPLHF
TRBV4-3	TRBJ2-7	-	once	TGCGCCAGCAGCCATACAGGGAGCGTTGACGAGCAGTACTTC	CASSHTGSVDEQYF
TRBV5-1	TRBJ2-7	-	-	TGCGCCAGCAGCCAGGGGACACCTACCTCCTACGAGCAGTACTTC	CASSQGTPTSYEQYF
TRBV5-1	TRBJ2-7	-	few	TGCGCCAGCAGACCGCCGGGACAAGCATACGAGCAGTACTTC	CASRPPGQAYEQYF
TRBV5-4	TRBJ2-4	-	few	TGTGCCAGCAGCTTCACCGGGGACAAAAACATTCAGTACTTC	CASSFTGDKNIQYF
TRBV18	TRBJ2-5	-	few	TGTGCCAGCTCATCTGAAGAAGAGACCCAGTACTTC	CASSSEEETQYF
TRBV5-1	TRBJ2-7	TRBD1	few	TGCGCCAGCAGCCTACTTCTTCCGGGACAGACTTACGAGCAGTACTTC	CASSLLLPGQTYEQYF
TRBV7-9	TRBJ2-1	-	many	TGTGCCAGCGGATTTCCCGGGACCGTGCAGTTCTTC	CASGFPGTVQFF
TRBV7-9	TRBJ1-1	-	many	TGTGCCAGCAGCCCGCAGGGAAGGGACACTGAAGCTTTCTTT	CASSPQGRDTEAFF
TRBV7-8	TRBJ2-5	-	-	TGTGCCAGCAGCTTAGCGCGTAGATACCAAGAGACCCAGTACTTC	CASSLARRYQETQYF
TRBV5-1	TRBJ2-3	TRBD2	-	TGCGCCAGCAGACTGCTAGCGGGGGGGAAGGATACGCAGTATTTT	CASRLLAGGKDTQYF
TRBV6-2/TRBV6-3	TRBJ2-1	TRBD1	many	TGTGCCAGCAGGCCGACAGGGGCCGAAAACAATGAGCAGTTCTTC	CASRPTGAENNEQFF
TRBV27	TRBJ1-1	-	few	TGTGCCAGCAGCCAAGGGACTGCCTTCATGAACACTGAAGCTTTCTTT	CASSQGTAFMNTEAFF
TRBV5-1	TRBJ1-3	-	few	TGCGCCAGCAGCTTGGTTCCAGCGTACTCTGGAAACACCATATATTTT	CASSLVPAYSGNTIYF
TRBV5-1	TRBJ2-3	-	few	TGCGCCAGCAGCGGGGAAGGATCAGATACGCAGTATTTT	CASSGEGSDTQYF
TRBV7-2	TRBJ2-5	-	-	TGTGCCAGCAGCTTAGGAAGGGGCAGCCAAGAGACCCAGTACTTC	CASSLGRGSQETQYF
TRBV7-9	TRBJ1-1	-	few	TGTGCCAGCGAATCAAACTTTGGCGACACTGAAGCTTTCTTT	CASESNFGDTEAFF
TRBV7-6	TRBJ2-1	-	many	TGTGCCAGCAGCTTAATTGCCCAGGGGTCCTACAATGAGCAGTTCTTC	CASSLIAQGSYNEQFF
TRBV7-9	TRBJ1-1	TRBD1	few	TGTGCCAGCAGCTCCTGGACAGGGCAGAACACTGAAGCTTTCTTT	CASSSWTGQNTEAFF
TRBV6-5	TRBJ1-5	TRBD1	-	TGTGCCAGCAGTTACTCCGGGACAGGGGGCCAGCCCCAGCATTTT	CASSYSGTGGQPQHF